The next 20 T cell receptor beta chains were all read from a single sample in a study of cytotoxic CD8 clonotypes in ibrutinib-treated CLL. Here immunoSEQ multiplex PCR was the method, and the copy in TCRdb shows in-frame clones only, minus some. This table holds fewer than 70,000 clones, over 60% found once. The material sequenced was PBMCs, taken after 12 months of ibrutinib treatment. The receptors stem from a human donor with chronic lymphocytic leukemia.

This clone was found a few times. The chain has TRBV2 and TRBJ2-3; 12 positions match TRBD2. Germline CDR1 is SNHLY and CDR2 is FYNNEI. CDR3 length: 18 amino acids. V lost 7 bases to trimming and J lost 4 bases; unmatched junction nucleotides: 15. The CDR3 sequence: CASNPLAGGHSGADTQYF. The DNA of the CDR3 is TGTGCCAGCAATCCACTAGCGGGAGGTCATTCAGGTGCAGATACGCAGTATTTT.

The chain is built from TRBV7-2 and TRBJ1-2; D is uncertain. The CDR3 loop spans 13 amino acids. V was pared by 5 bases and J by 2 bases, with 9 bases between. CDR1 and CDR2 from the germline V gene are SGHTA and FQGNSA. CDR3 coding DNA: TGTGCCAGCAGCCCTAGCCAGAACTATGGCTACACCTTC. Its protein is CASSPSQNYGYTF.

The rearrangement links TRBV6-6 to TRBJ2-5; 11 nucleotides agree with TRBD2. Germline CDR1 is MNHNY and CDR2 is SVGAGI (reference sequence). Germline trimming cut 0 bases from V and 5 bases from J; bases unmatched to any gene: 2. The CDR3 runs to 15 residues. The CDR3, as DNA: TGTGCCAGCAGTTACTCATTAGCGGGAGGGGAGACCCAGTACTTC. This translates into CASSYSLAGGETQYF.

The rearrangement uses TRBV5-5 and TRBJ2-1, with D possibly TRBD1 on 6 matching bases. In germline, CDR1 is SGHKS, CDR2 YYEKEE (reference sequence). The CDR3 extends over 15 amino acids. The V and J ends lost 0 bases and 9 bases respectively, with 16 bases between them. In DNA, the CDR3 is TGTGCCAGCAGCTTGGTGGGGACAAGTGCTACTGAGCAGTTCTTC. As protein: CASSLVGTSATEQFF. Supplemented by reference TRBV5-5 and TRBJ2-1, the full variable domain reads DAGVTQSPTHLIKTRGQQVTLRCSPISGHKSVSWYQQVLGQGPQFIFQYYEKEERGRGNFPDRFSARQFPNYSSELNVNALLLGDSALYLCASSLVGTSATEQFFGPGTRLTVL.

Written as DNA, the CDR3 is TGTGCCAGCAGCCTCACTAGCGGCAACACCGGGGAGCTGTTTTTT. This encodes CASSLTSGNTGELFF. The chain has TRBV7-3 and TRBJ2-2, with 8 bases aligning to TRBD2. The CDR3 extends over 15 amino acids. CDR1 and CDR2 (germline): SGHTA, FQGTGA. J gave up 2 bases and V 5 bases, and 4 bases lay outside the gene matches.

CDR3 in amino acids: CASRSYSNQPQHF. CDR3 in DNA: TGTGCCAGCAGGAGCTATAGCAATCAGCCCCAGCATTTT. V gene TRBV6-1 combines with J gene TRBJ1-5; no reliable D call. V was pared by 6 bases and J by 0 bases, with 6 bases between. Per germline, CDR1 MNHNS and CDR2 SASEGT. The CDR3 covers 13 residues.

The J gene is TRBJ1-4, the V gene TRBV11-2; 11 nucleotides match TRBD1. J lost 4 bases, V lost 5 bases, and 9 bases had no gene match. The CDR3 has 17 residues. Germline-derived CDR1 and CDR2 are SGHAT and FQNNGV. The CDR3 sequence is CASSRTGGLAVNEKLFF. In DNA, the CDR3 is TGTGCCAGCAGCAGGACAGGGGGCTTAGCCGTTAATGAAAAACTGTTTTTT.

In this sample, this clone turned up a few times. The junction and the germline gene differ at one end; a read error may be behind it. This chain joins TRBV13 and TRBJ1-4, with a tentative D call TRBD1 (5 bases). The length of the CDR3 is 14 residues. Germline V gives CDR1 PRHDT, CDR2 FYEKMQ (reference sequence). CDR3 amino acids: CASSRWGTIEKLFF. CDR3 DNA sequence: TGTGCCAGCAGCAGGTGGGGGACTATTGAAAAACTGTTTTTT.

The chain employs TRBV4-2 and TRBJ2-5; TRBD2 aligns across 9 bases. CDR3 length: 15 residues. The V segment lost 4 bases and the J segment 5 bases; nucleotides outside the gene matches: 8. Germline CDR1 is LGHNA and CDR2 is YNFKEQ. The DNA for the CDR3 is TGTGCCAGCAGCCTTAGCGGGAGCGGAGGGGAGACCCAGTACTTC. It yields the protein CASSLSGSGGETQYF.

The rearrangement uses TRBV9 and TRBJ1-5; D unresolved. V shed 3 bases and J shed 0 bases, with 7 bases lying between them. This CDR3 spans 14 amino acids. The germline V gene has CDR1 SGDLS and CDR2 YYNGEE. The CDR3 region is CASSEWVSNQPQHF. The CDR3 coding sequence is TGTGCCAGCAGCGAATGGGTTAGCAATCAGCCCCAGCATTTT.

This chain joins TRBV27 and TRBJ2-1; D call uncertain. V lost 5 bases, J lost 4 bases, and 9 bases lay in between. Germline loops: CDR1 MNHEY, CDR2 SMNVEV (reference sequence). The CDR3 has 13 amino acids. As DNA, the CDR3 is TGTGCCAGCAGTGTGAGAGCATACAATGAGCAGTTCTTC. Translated: CASSVRAYNEQFF.

V usage is TRBV27 and J usage is TRBJ2-2, with D unresolved. The CDR3 consists of 11 residues. Germline CDR1 and CDR2: MNHEY and SMNVEV (reference sequence). Trimming cost V 6 bases and J 2 bases, with 1 base left between them. The CDR3 loop reads CASRNTGELFF. In nucleotides, the CDR3 is TGTGCCAGCAGAAACACCGGGGAGCTGTTTTTT.

This rearrangement joins TRBV7-9 to TRBJ2-7; possible D gene TRBD2, 5 bases. The germline V and J ends were trimmed by 3 bases and 4 bases, with 7 bases remaining between them. CDR1 and CDR2 (germline): SEHNR, FQNEAQ (reference sequence). The CDR3 is 12 amino acids. The CDR3 reads CASSFGLYEQYF. In nucleotides, the CDR3 is TGTGCCAGCAGCTTTGGACTTTACGAGCAGTACTTC.

The J gene is TRBJ2-3, the V gene TRBV5-1; 14 bases match TRBD2. Germline values: CDR1 SGHRS, CDR2 YFSETQ. The CDR3 length is 17 residues. Trimming cost V 3 bases and J 5 bases; bases outside gene matches: 8. The CDR3 DNA reads TGCGCCAGCAGCTCGACTAGCGGGAGGGCCTGGGTAGATACGCAGTATTTT. It codes for CASSSTSGRAWVDTQYF.

This clone was seen more than once but under ten times. This chain uses TRBV4-1 with TRBJ1-5; no clear D gene. The CDR3 has 14 amino acids. Germline V lookup: CDR1 MGHRA, CDR2 YSYEKL. Between the trimmed V and J ends, which lost 0 bases and 7 bases, there was a span of 10 bases. The CDR3 protein is CASSQEGVIQPQHF. CDR3 bases: TGCGCCAGCAGCCAAGAAGGAGTTATCCAGCCCCAGCATTTT.

A word on this clone: The sample contains more than one DNA sequence encoding this CDR3. The chain recombines TRBV5-1 with TRBJ2-7, with D perhaps being TRBD1 or TRBD2 (5 bases each). The V and J ends lost 6 bases and 0 bases respectively, with 16 bases between them. The V gene's germline CDR1 is SGHRS and CDR2 YFSETQ. CDR3 length equals 15 residues. CDR3 protein: CASMRDRDHSYEQYF. CDR3 DNA sequence: TGCGCCAGCATGAGGGACCGGGACCACTCCTACGAGCAGTACTTC.

The J gene is TRBJ2-7, the V gene TRBV5-4, with 8 nucleotides matching TRBD1. Germline CDR1 reads SGHNT; CDR2 reads YYREEE (reference sequence). The CDR3 runs to 13 residues. J gave up 1 base and V 5 bases, and 2 bases lay outside the gene matches. DNA of the CDR3: TGTGCCAGCAGAGGACAGGGATCCTACGAGCAGTACTTC. Translated: CASRGQGSYEQYF.

The chain recombines TRBV2 with TRBJ2-2; 11 bases line up with TRBD2. Germline trimming cut 3 bases from V and 1 base from J; bases unmatched to any gene: 4. Germline V gene sequence: CDR1 SNHLY, CDR2 FYNNEI. CDR3 length equals 17 residues. Here the CDR3 DNA reads TGTGCCAGCAGTGATCTTAGCGGGAGGGGGAACACCGGGGAGCTGTTTTTT. Its protein product is CASSDLSGRGNTGELFF.

The chain recombines TRBV4-3 with TRBJ1-5; D is unclear. There are 14 residues in the CDR3. Germline-derived CDR1 and CDR2 are LGHNA and YSLEER. The germline V and J ends were trimmed by 0 bases and 6 bases, with 9 bases remaining between them. In DNA, the CDR3 is TGCGCCAGCAGCCAAGATTGGGTGGGTCAGCCCCAGCATTTT. Translated: CASSQDWVGQPQHF.

The chain is built from TRBV7-2 and TRBJ1-5, with a tentative D call TRBD1 (6 bases). Trimming removed 1 base at V and 1 base at J, with 11 bases between. Germline values: CDR1 SGHTA, CDR2 FQGNSA. CDR3 length equals 16 residues. The CDR3: CASSLETGRSNQPQHF. The CDR3 DNA follows: TGTGCCAGCAGCTTAGAAACAGGGAGGAGCAATCAGCCCCAGCATTTT.